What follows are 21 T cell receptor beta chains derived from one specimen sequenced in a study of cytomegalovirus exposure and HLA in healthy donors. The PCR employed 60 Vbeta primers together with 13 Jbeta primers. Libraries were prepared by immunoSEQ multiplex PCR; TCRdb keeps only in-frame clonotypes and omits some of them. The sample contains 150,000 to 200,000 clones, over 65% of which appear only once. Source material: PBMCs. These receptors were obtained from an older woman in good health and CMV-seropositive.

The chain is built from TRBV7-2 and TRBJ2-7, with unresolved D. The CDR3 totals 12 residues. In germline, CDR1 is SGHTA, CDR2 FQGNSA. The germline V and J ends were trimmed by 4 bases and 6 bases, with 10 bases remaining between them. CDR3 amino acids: CASSSQIGEQYF. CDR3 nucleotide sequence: TGTGCCAGCAGCTCACAGATCGGCGAGCAGTACTTC.

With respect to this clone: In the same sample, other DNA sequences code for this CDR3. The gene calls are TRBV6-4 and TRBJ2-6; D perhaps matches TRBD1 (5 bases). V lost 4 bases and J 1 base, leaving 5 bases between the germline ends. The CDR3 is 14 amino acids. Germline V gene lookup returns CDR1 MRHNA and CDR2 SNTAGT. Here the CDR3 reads CASSAGSGANVLTF. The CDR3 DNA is TGTGCCAGCAGTGCAGGGTCTGGGGCCAACGTCCTGACTTTC.

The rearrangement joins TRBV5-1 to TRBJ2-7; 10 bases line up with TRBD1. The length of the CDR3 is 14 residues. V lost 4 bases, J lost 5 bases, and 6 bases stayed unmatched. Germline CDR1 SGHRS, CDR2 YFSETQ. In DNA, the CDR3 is TGCGCCAGCAGCACGGGACAGGGGAACCACGAGCAGTACTTC. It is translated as CASSTGQGNHEQYF.

The CDR3 region is CASSLGDRGRGYTF. Written as DNA, the CDR3 is TGCGCCAGCAGCTTGGGAGACAGGGGCAGAGGCTACACCTTC. The chain carries TRBV5-1 and TRBJ1-2; 8 bases agree with TRBD1. CDR3 length: 14 amino acids. V shed 0 bases and J 8 bases; nucleotides not matched to a gene: 6. CDR1 is SGHRS and CDR2 is YFSETQ in the germline V gene.

The CDR3 sequence: CASSIAEPSASPLHF. In DNA form, the CDR3 reads TGTGCCAGTAGTATCGCGGAACCCAGTGCTTCACCCCTCCACTTT. The chain combines TRBV19 with TRBJ1-6; D gene unclear. V was shortened by 3 bases and J by 9 bases, with 15 bases between the two germline ends. The germline V gene has CDR1 LNHDA and CDR2 SQIVND (reference sequence). The CDR3 loop spans 15 amino acids.

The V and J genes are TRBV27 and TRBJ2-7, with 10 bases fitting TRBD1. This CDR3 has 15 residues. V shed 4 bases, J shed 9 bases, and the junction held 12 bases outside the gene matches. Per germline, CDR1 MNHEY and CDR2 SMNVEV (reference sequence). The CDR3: CASSWGPGQGFGQYF. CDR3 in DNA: TGTGCCAGCAGTTGGGGTCCGGGACAGGGGTTTGGGCAGTACTTC.

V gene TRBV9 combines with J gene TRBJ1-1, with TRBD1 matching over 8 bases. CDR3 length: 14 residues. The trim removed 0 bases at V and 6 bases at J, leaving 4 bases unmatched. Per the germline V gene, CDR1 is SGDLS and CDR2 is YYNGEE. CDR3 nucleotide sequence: TGTGCCAGCAGCGTAGCCCCAGGGGGCTCTGAAGCTTTCTTT. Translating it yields CASSVAPGGSEAFF. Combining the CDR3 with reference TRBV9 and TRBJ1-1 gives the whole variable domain DSGVTQTPKHLITATGQRVTLRCSPRSGDLSVYWYQQSLDQGLQFLIQYYNGEERAKGNILERFSAQQFPDLHSELNLSSLELGDSALYFCASSVAPGGSEAFFGQGTRLTVV.

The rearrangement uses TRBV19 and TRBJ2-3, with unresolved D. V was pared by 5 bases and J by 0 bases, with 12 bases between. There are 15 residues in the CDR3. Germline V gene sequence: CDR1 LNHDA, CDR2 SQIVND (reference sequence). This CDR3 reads CASSLRLTSTDTQYF. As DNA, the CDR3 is TGTGCCAGTAGTCTCCGACTGACTAGCACAGATACGCAGTATTTT.

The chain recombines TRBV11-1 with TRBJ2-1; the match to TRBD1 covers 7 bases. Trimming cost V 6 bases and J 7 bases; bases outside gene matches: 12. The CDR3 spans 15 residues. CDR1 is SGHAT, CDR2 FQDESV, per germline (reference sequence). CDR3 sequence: CASREGAKTGNEQFF. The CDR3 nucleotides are TGTGCCAGCAGAGAGGGGGCAAAAACAGGGAATGAGCAGTTCTTC.

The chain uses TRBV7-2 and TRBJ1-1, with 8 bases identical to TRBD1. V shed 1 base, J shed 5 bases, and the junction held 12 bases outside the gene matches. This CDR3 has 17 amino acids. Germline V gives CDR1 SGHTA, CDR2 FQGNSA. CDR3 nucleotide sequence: TGTGCCAGCAGCTTAGAGGGGCAGGGGGCTTGGGGTACTGAAGCTTTCTTT. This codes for CASSLEGQGAWGTEAFF. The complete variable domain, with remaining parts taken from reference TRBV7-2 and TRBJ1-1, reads GAGVSQSPSNKVTEKGKDVELRCDPISGHTALYWYRQSLGQGLEFLIYFQGNSAPDKSGLPSDRFSAERTGGSVSTLTIQRTQQEDSAVYLCASSLEGQGAWGTEAFFGQGTRLTVV.

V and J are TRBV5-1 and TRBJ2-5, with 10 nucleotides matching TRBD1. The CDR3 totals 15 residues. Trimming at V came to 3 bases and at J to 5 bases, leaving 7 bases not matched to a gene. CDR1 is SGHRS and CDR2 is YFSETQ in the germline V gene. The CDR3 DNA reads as TGCGCCAGCAGCTATTATGGACAGGGGGTCGAGACCCAGTACTTC. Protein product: CASSYYGQGVETQYF. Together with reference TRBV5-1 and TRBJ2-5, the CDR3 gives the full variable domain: KAGVTQTPRYLIKTRGQQVTLSCSPISGHRSVSWYQQTPGQGLQFLFEYFSETQRNKGNFPGRFSGRQFSNSRSEMNVSTLELGDSALYLCASSYYGQGVETQYFGPGTRLLVL.

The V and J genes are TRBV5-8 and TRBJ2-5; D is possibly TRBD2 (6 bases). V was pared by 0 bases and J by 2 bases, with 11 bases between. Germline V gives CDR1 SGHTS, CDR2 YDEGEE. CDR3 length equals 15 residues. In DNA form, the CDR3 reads TGTGCCAGCAGCTTGGAATGGGAGGTTCAAGAGACCCAGTACTTC. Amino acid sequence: CASSLEWEVQETQYF.

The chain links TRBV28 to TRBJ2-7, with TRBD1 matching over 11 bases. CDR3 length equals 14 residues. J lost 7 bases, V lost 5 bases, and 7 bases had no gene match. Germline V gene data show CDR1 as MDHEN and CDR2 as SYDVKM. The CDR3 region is CASSHGQGAGEQYF. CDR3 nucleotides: TGTGCCAGCAGTCACGGACAGGGGGCTGGGGAGCAGTACTTC.

CDR3: CASSQGGAINYGYTF. The CDR3 DNA is TGTGCCAGCAGCCAAGGGGGGGCGATTAACTATGGCTACACCTTC. The V gene is TRBV6-1, the J gene TRBJ1-2; D possibly corresponds to TRBD1 (6 bases). CDR3 length: 15 amino acids. The V end was cut by 6 bases, the J end by 1 base, with 15 bases between. Looked up from germline, CDR1 is MNHNS and CDR2 is SASEGT.

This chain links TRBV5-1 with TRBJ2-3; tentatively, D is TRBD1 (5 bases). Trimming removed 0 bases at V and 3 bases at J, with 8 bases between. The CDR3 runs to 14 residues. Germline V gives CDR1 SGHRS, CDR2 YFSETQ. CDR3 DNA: TGCGCCAGCAGCTTGGGGGGCAAGACAGATACGCAGTATTTT. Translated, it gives CASSLGGKTDTQYF.

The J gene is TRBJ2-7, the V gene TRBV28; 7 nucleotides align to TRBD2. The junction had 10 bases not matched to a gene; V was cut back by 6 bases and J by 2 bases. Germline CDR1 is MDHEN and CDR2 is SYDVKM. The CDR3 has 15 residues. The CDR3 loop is CASSLTGTIPYEQYF. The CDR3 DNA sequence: TGTGCCAGCAGCCTGACCGGGACTATCCCCTACGAGCAGTACTTC.

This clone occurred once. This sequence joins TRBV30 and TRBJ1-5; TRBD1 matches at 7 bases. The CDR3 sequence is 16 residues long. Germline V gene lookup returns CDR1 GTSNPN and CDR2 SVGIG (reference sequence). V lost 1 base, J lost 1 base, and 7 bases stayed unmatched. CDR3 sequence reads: CAWSGRGRWSNQPQHF. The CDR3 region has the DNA TGTGCCTGGAGTGGGAGGGGGCGGTGGAGCAATCAGCCCCAGCATTTT.

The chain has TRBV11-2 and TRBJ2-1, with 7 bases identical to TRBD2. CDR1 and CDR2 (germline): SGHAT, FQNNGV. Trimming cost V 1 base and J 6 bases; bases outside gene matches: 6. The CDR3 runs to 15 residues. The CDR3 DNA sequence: TGTGCCAGCAGCTTAGGCGGGGGAATCGTCAATGAGCAGTTCTTC. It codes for CASSLGGGIVNEQFF.

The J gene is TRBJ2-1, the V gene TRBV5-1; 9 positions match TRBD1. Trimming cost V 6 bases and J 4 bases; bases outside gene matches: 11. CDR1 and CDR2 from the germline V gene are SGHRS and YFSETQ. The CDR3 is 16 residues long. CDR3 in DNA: TGCGCCAGCACCCTTAAATTGGGACAGGGATACAATGAGCAGTTCTTC. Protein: CASTLKLGQGYNEQFF. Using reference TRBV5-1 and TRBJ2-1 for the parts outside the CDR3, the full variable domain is KAGVTQTPRYLIKTRGQQVTLSCSPISGHRSVSWYQQTPGQGLQFLFEYFSETQRNKGNFPGRFSGRQFSNSRSEMNVSTLELGDSALYLCASTLKLGQGYNEQFFGPGTRLTVL.

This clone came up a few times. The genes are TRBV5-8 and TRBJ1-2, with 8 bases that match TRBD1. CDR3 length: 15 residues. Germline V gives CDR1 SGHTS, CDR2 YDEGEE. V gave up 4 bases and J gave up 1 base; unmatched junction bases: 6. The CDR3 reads CASSPGTGNNYGYTF. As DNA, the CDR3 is TGTGCCAGCAGCCCTGGGACAGGAAATAACTATGGCTACACCTTC.

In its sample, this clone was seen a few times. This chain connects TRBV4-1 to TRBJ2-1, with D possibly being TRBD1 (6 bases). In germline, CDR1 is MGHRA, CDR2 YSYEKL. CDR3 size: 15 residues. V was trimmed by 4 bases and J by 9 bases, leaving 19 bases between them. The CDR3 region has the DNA TGCGCCAGCAGCCCCCCGGTCCAGGGGTCGGGTGAGCAGTTCTTC. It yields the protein CASSPPVQGSGEQFF.